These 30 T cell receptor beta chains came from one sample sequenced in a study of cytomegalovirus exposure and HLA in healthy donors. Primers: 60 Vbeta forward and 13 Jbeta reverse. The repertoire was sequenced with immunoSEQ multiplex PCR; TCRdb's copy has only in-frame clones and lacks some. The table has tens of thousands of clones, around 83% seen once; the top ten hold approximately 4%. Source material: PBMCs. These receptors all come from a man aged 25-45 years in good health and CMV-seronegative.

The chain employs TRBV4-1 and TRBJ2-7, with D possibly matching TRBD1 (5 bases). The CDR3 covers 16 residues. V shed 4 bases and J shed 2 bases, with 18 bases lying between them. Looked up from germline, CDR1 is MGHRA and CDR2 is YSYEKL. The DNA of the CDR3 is TGCGCCAGCAGCCTCCTCCTGACAGTCTTTACCTACGAGCAGTACTTC. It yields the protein CASSLLLTVFTYEQYF.

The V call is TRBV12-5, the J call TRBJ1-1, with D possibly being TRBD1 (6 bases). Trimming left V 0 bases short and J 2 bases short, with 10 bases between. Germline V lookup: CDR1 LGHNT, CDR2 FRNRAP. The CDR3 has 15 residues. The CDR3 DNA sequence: TGTGCTAGTGGTTTGGTCGGGACATTTAACACTGAAGCTTTCTTT. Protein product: CASGLVGTFNTEAFF.

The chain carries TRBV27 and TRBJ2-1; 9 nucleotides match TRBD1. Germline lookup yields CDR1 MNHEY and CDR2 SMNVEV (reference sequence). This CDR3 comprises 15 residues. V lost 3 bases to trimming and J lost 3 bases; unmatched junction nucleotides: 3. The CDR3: CASSFGTGIYNEQFF. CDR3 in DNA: TGTGCCAGCAGTTTCGGGACAGGGATCTACAATGAGCAGTTCTTC.

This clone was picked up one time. The CDR3 region is CASTRGAALGLYEQYF. CDR3 sequence (DNA): TGTGCCAGCACCCGGGGGGCAGCGCTCGGCCTCTACGAGCAGTACTTC. This rearrangement joins TRBV9 to TRBJ2-7, with a possible D match to TRBD2 (7 bases). Trimming pared 6 bases from V and 3 bases from J, leaving 22 bases between. Germline V gene data show CDR1 as SGDLS and CDR2 as YYNGEE. This CDR3 has 16 amino acids.

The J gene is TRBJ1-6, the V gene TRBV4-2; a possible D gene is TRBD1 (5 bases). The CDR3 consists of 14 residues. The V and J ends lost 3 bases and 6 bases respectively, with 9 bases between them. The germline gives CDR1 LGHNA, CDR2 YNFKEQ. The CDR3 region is CASSQGGFNSPLHF. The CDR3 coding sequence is TGTGCCAGCAGCCAGGGGGGATTTAATTCACCCCTCCACTTT.

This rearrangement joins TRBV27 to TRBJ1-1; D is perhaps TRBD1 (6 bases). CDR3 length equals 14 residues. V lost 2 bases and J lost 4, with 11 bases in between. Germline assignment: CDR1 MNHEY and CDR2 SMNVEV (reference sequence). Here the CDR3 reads CASSLEETGTEAFF. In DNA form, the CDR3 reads TGTGCCAGCAGTTTAGAGGAGACAGGCACTGAAGCTTTCTTT.

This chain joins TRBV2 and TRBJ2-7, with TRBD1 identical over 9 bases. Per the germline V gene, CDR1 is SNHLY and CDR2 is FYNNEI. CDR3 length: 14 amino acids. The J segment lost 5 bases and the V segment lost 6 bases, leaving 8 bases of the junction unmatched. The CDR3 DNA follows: TGTGCCAGCAGAACAGGGACAGGGACCCACGAGCAGTACTTC. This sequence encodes CASRTGTGTHEQYF. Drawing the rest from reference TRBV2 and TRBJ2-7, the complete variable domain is EPEVTQTPSHQVTQMGQEVILRCVPISNHLYFYWYRQILGQKVEFLVSFYNNEISEKSEIFDDQFSVERPDGSNFTLKIRSTKLEDSAMYFCASRTGTGTHEQYFGPGTRLTVT.

The CDR3 spells CASSLYVQGAFEQYF. In nucleotides, the CDR3 is TGTGCCAGCAGCTTATACGTACAGGGGGCCTTCGAGCAGTACTTC. The V gene is TRBV5-5, the J gene TRBJ2-7; 9 bases agree with TRBD1. The CDR3 has 15 residues. Germline CDR1 SGHKS, CDR2 YYEKEE (reference sequence). V shed 2 bases and J 6 bases; nucleotides not matched to a gene: 9.

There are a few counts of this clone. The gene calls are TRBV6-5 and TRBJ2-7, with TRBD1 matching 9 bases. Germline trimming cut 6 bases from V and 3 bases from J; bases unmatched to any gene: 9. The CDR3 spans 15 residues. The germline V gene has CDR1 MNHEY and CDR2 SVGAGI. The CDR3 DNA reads TGTGCCAGCAGGGCCGACAGGGGGGGTTTCTACGAGCAGTACTTC. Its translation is CASRADRGGFYEQYF.

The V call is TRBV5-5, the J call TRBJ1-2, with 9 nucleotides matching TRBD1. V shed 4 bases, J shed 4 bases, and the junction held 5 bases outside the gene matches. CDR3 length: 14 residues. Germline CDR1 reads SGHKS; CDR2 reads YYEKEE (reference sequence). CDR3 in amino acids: CASSMDRGPYGYTF. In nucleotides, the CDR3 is TGTGCCAGCAGCATGGACAGGGGCCCCTATGGCTACACCTTC. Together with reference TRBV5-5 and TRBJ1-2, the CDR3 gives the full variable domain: DAGVTQSPTHLIKTRGQQVTLRCSPISGHKSVSWYQQVLGQGPQFIFQYYEKEERGRGNFPDRFSARQFPNYSSELNVNALLLGDSALYLCASSMDRGPYGYTFGSGTRLTVV.

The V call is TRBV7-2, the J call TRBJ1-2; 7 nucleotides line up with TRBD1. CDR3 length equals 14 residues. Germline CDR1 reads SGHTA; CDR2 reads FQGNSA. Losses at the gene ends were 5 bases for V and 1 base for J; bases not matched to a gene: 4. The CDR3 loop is CASSPGQVNYGYTF. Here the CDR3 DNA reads TGTGCCAGCAGCCCAGGACAGGTTAACTATGGCTACACCTTC.

In DNA, the CDR3 is TGTGCCAGCAGCTCCCCATACAATGAGCAGTTCTTC. Its translation: CASSSPYNEQFF. The chain employs TRBV5-6 and TRBJ2-1, with no clear D. This CDR3 comprises 12 residues. Germline CDR1 SGHDT, CDR2 YYEEEE. The V end was cut by 3 bases, the J end by 4 bases, with 5 bases between.

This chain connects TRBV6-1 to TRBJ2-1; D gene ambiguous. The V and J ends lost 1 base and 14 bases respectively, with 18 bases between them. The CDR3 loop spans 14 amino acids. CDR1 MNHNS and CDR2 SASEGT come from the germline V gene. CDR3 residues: CASSEDIMWLTEFF. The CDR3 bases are TGTGCCAGCAGTGAAGACATAATGTGGCTTACCGAGTTCTTC.

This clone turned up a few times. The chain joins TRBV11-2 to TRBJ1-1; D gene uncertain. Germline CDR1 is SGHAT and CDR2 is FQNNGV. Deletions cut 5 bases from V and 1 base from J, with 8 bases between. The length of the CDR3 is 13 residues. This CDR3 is CASSRTSNTEAFF. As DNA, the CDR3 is TGTGCCAGCAGCCGTACATCGAACACTGAAGCTTTCTTT.

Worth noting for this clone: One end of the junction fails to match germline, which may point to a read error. The CDR3 reads CASSDSGWASPYEQYF. The CDR3 nucleotides read TGTGCTAGCAGCGACAGCGGGTGGGCATCGCCCTACGAGCAGTACTTC. This rearrangement joins TRBV7-7 to TRBJ2-7; perhaps TRBD2 as D (6 bases). The CDR3 runs 16 residues. CDR1 SSHAT and CDR2 FNYEAQ come from the germline V gene (reference sequence).

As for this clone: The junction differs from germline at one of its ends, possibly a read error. The CDR3 reads CASSLSVDTDTQYF. In DNA form, the CDR3 reads TGTGCTAGCAGCCTATCGGTTGACACAGATACGCAGTATTTT. This sequence joins TRBV7-7 and TRBJ2-3; D is unresolved. The CDR3 consists of 14 residues. Looked up from germline, CDR1 is SSHAT and CDR2 is FNYEAQ (reference sequence).

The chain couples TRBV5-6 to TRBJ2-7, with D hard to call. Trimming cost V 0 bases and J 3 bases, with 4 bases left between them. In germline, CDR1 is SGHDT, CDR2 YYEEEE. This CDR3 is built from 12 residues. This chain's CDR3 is CASSLGGYEQYF. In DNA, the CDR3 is TGTGCCAGCAGCTTGGGAGGCTACGAGCAGTACTTC.

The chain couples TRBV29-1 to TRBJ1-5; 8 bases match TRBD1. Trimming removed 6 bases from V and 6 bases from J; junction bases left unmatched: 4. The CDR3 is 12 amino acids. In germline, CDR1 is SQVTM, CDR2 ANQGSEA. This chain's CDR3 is CSVAGGGQPQHF. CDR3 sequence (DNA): TGCAGCGTAGCAGGGGGCGGTCAGCCCCAGCATTTT.

CDR3 sequence reads: CASSPPTSGAYEQYF. For the CDR3, the DNA is TGTGCCAGCAGCCCCCCGACTAGCGGAGCCTACGAGCAGTACTTC. The chain uses TRBV7-9 and TRBJ2-5, with 9 bases aligning to TRBD2. The J call may be incorrect, as the DNA end agrees better with TRBJ2-7. CDR3 length equals 15 residues. Germline V lookup: CDR1 SEHNR, CDR2 FQNEAQ (reference sequence).

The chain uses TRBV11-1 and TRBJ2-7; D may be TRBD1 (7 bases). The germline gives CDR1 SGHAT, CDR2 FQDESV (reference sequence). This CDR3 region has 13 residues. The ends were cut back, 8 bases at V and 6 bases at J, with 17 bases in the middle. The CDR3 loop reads CASGWRGQVEQYF. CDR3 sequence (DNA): TGTGCCAGCGGTTGGAGGGGGCAGGTCGAGCAGTACTTC.

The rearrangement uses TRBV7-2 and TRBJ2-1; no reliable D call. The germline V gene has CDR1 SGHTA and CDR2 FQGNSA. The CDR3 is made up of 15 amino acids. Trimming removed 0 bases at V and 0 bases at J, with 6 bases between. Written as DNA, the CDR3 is TGTGCCAGCAGCTTAGCGCGGAGCTCCTACAATGAGCAGTTCTTC. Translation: CASSLARSSYNEQFF.

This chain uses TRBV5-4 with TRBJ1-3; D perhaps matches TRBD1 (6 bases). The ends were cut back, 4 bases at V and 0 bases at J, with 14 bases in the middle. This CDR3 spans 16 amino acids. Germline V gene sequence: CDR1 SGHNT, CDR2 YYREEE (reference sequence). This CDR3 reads CASSPATGASGNTIYF. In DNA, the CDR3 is TGTGCCAGCAGCCCCGCGACAGGAGCCTCTGGAAACACCATATATTTT.

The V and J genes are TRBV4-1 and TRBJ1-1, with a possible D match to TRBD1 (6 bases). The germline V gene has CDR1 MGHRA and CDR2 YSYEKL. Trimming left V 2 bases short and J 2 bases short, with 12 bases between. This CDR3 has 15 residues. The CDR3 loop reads CASSQRGTRNTEAFF. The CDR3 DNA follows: TGCGCCAGCAGCCAAAGGGGGACACGTAACACTGAAGCTTTCTTT.

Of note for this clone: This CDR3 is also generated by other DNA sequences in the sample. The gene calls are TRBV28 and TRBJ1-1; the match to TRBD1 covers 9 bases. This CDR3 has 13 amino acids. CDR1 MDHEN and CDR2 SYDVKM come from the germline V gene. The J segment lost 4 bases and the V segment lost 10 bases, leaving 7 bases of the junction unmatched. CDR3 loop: CATKGQGATEAFF. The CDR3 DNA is TGTGCCACCAAGGGACAGGGAGCCACTGAAGCTTTCTTT.

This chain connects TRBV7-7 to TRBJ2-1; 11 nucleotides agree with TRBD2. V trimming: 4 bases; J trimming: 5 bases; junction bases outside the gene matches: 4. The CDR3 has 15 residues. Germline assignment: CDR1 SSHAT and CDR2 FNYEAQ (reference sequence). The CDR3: CASSSSGGPNNEQFF. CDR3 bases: TGTGCCAGCAGCTCTAGCGGGGGGCCTAACAATGAGCAGTTCTTC.

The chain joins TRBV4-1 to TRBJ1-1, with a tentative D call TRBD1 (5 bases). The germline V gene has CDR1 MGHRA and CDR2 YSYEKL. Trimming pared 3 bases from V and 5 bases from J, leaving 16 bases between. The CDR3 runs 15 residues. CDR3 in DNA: TGCGCCAGCAGCCAGTTGACAGCATCCGCGACTGAAGCTTTCTTT. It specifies CASSQLTASATEAFF.

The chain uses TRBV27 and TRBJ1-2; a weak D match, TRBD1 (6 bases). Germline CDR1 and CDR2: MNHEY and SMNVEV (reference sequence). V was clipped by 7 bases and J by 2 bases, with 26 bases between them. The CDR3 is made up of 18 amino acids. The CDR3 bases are TGTGCCAGCACCACCCTGGGCAGGGGAGGGGTGGGGAACTATGGCTACACCTTC. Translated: CASTTLGRGGVGNYGYTF.

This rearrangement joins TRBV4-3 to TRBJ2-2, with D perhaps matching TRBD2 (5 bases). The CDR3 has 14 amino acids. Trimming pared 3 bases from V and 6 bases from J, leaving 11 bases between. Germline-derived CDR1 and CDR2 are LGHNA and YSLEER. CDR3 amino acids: CASSHQLLAGELFF. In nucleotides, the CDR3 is TGCGCCAGCAGCCACCAACTACTAGCCGGGGAGCTGTTTTTT.

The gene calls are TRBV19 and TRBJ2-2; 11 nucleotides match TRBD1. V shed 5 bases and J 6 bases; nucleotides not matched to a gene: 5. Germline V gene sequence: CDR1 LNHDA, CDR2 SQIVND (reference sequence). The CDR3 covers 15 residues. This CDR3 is CASSRGQGVAGELFF. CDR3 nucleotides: TGTGCCAGTAGTCGGGGACAGGGGGTAGCCGGGGAGCTGTTTTTT. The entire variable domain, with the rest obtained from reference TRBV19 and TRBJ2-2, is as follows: DGGITQSPKYLFRKEGQNVTLSCEQNLNHDAMYWYRQDPGQGLRLIYYSQIVNDFQKGDIAEGYSVSREKKESFPLTVTSAQKNPTAFYLCASSRGQGVAGELFFGEGSRLTVL.

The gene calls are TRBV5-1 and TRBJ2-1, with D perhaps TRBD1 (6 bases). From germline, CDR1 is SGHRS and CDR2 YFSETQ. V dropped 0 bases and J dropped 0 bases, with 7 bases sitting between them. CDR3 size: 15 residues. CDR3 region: CASSLVGGSYNEQFF. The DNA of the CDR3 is TGCGCCAGCAGCTTGGTAGGGGGCTCCTACAATGAGCAGTTCTTC.